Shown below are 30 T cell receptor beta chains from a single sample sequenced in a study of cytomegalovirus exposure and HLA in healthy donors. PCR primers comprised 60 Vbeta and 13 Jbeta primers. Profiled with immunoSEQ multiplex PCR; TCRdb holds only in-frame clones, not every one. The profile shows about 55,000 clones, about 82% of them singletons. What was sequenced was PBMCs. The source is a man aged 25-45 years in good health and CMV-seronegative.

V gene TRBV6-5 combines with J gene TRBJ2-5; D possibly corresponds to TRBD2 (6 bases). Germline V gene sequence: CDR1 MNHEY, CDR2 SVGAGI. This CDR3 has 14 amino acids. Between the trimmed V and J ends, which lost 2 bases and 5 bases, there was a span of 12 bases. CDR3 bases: TGTGCCAGCAGTTACGGCGTGGGGGGTGAGACCCAGTACTTC. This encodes CASSYGVGGETQYF.

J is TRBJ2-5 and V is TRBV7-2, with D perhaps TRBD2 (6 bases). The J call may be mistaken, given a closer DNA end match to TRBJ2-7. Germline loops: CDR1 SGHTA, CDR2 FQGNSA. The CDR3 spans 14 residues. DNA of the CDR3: TGTGCCAGCAGCTTAGGTGGAGGGGTCCTCGAGCAGTACTTC. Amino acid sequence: CASSLGGGVLEQYF.

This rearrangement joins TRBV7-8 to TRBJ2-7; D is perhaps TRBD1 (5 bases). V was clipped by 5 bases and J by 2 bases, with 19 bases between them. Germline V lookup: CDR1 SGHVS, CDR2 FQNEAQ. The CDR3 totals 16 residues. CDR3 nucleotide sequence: TGTGCCAGCAGCCTACTTTCAGGGTCCGGCACCTACGAGCAGTACTTC. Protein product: CASSLLSGSGTYEQYF. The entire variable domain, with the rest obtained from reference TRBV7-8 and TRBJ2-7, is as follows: GAGVSQSPRYKVAKRGQDVALRCDPISGHVSLFWYQQALGQGPEFLTYFQNEAQLDKSGLPSDRFFAERPEGSVSTLKIQRTQQEDSAVYLCASSLLSGSGTYEQYFGPGTRLTVT.

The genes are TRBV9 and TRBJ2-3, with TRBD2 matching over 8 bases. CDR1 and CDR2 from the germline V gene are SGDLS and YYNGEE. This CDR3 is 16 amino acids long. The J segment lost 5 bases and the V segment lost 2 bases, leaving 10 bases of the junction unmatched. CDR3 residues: CASSVVGAGGQDTQYF. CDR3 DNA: TGTGCCAGCAGCGTCGTCGGGGCGGGGGGACAAGATACGCAGTATTTT.

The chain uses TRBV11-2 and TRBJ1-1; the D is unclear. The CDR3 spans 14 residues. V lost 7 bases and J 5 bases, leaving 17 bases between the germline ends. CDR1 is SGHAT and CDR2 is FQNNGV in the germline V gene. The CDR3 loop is CASTKTSSRTEAFF. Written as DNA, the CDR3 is TGTGCCAGCACCAAGACTTCCTCCCGGACTGAAGCTTTCTTT.

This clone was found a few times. As DNA, the CDR3 is TGCGCCAGCAGCCCCACTAGCGGGAGTTTGACTGAGCAGTTCTTC. Encoded protein: CASSPTSGSLTEQFF. This rearrangement joins TRBV4-1 to TRBJ2-1; 11 positions match TRBD2. This CDR3 is built from 15 residues. The V and J ends lost 4 bases and 9 bases, in that order; junction bases with no gene match: 8. Germline V gene data show CDR1 as MGHRA and CDR2 as YSYEKL.

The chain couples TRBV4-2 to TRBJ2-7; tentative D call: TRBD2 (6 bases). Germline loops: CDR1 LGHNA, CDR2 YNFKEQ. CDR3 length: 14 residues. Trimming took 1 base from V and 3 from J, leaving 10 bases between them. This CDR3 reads CASSQASANYEQYF. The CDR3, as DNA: TGTGCCAGCAGCCAAGCTAGCGCTAACTACGAGCAGTACTTC.

Here the CDR3 DNA reads TGTGCCAGCAGTGAAGATCCGTGGGGCCCACCCCTCCACTTT. It specifies CASSEDPWGPPLHF. This rearrangement joins TRBV25-1 to TRBJ1-6; perhaps TRBD1 as D (5 bases). V was clipped by 2 bases and J by 11 bases, with 13 bases between them. The germline V gene encodes CDR1 MGHDK and CDR2 SYGVNS. This CDR3 contains 14 residues.

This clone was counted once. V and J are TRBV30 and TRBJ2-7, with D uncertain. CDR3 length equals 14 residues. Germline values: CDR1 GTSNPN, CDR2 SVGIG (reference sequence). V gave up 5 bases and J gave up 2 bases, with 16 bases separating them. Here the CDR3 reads CAWGRGDGTYEQYF. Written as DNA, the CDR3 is TGTGCCTGGGGTCGCGGCGACGGAACCTACGAGCAGTACTTC.

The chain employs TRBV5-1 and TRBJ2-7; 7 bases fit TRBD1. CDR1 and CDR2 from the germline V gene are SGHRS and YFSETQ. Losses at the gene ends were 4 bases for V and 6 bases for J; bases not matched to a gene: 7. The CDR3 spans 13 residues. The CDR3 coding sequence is TGCGCCAGCAGCCCCATTCCAGGGGGCGAGCAGTACTTC. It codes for CASSPIPGGEQYF.

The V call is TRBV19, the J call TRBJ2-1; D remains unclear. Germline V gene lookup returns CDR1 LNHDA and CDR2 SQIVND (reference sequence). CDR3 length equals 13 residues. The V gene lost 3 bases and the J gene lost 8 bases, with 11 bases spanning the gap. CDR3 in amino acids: CASSIHLLDEQFF. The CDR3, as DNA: TGTGCCAGTAGTATCCACCTACTCGATGAGCAGTTCTTC.

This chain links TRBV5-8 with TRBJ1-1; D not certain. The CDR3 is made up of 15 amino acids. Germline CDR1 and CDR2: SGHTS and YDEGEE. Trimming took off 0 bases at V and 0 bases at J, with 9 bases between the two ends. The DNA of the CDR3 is TGTGCCAGCAGCTTGGATTTTAGAATGAACACTGAAGCTTTCTTT. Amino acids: CASSLDFRMNTEAFF. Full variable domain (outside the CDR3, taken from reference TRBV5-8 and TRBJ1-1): EAGVTQSPTHLIKTRGQQATLRCSPISGHTSVYWYQQALGLGLQFLLWYDEGEERNRGNFPPRFSGRQFPNYSSELNVNALELEDSALYLCASSLDFRMNTEAFFGQGTRLTVV.

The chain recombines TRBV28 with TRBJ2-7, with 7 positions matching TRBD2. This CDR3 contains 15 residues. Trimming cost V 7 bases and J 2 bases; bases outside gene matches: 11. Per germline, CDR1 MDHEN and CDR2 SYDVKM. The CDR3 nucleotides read TGTGCCAGCAACTCCGGGGGGTTCGGACCCTACGAGCAGTACTTC. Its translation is CASNSGGFGPYEQYF.

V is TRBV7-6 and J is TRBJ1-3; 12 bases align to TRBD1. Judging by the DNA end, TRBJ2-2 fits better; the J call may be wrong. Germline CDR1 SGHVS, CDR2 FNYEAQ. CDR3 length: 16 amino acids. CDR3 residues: CASSFPGQGAPGELFF. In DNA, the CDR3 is TGTGCCAGCAGCTTCCCGGGACAGGGGGCGCCCGGGGAGCTGTTTTTT.

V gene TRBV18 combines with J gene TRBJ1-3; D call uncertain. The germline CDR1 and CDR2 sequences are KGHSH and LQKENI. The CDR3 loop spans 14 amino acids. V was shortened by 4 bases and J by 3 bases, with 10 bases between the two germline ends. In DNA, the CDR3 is TGTGCCAGCTCACGGGAGTTTGGTGGAAACACCATATATTTT. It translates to CASSREFGGNTIYF.

The CDR3 coding sequence is TGTGCCAGCAGCTTAGCCTCGGTAAACTATGGCTACACCTTC. Its translation is CASSLASVNYGYTF. The V gene is TRBV11-2, the J gene TRBJ1-2; D gene ambiguous. CDR1 and CDR2 from the germline V gene are SGHAT and FQNNGV. Trimming cost V 1 base and J 2 bases, with 8 bases left between them. This CDR3 is 14 amino acids long.

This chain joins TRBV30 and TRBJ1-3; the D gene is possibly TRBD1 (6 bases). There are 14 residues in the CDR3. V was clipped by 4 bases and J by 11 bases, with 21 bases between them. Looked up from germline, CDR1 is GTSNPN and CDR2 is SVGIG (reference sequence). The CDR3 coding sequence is TGTGCCTGGACCCCGGGCAGGGGCCAATTGGCCATATATTTT. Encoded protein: CAWTPGRGQLAIYF.

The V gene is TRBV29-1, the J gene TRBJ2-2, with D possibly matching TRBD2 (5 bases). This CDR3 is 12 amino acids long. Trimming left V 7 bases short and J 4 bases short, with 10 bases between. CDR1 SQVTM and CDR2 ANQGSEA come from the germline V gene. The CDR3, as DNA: TGCAGCGCCCAAGGAGGCACCGGGGAGCTGTTTTTT. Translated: CSAQGGTGELFF.

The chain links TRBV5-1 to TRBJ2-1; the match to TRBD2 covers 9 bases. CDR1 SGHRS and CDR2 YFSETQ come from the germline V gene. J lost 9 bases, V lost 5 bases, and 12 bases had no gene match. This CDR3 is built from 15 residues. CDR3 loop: CASRSGTSTTVEQFF. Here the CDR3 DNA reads TGCGCCAGCAGGTCCGGGACTAGCACCACGGTTGAGCAGTTCTTC.

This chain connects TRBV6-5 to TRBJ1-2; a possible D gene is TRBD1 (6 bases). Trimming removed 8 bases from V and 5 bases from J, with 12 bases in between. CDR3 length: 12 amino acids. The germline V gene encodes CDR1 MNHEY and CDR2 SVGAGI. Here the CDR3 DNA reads TGTGCCAGCGGACAGTCGGATTATGGCTACACCTTC. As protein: CASGQSDYGYTF.

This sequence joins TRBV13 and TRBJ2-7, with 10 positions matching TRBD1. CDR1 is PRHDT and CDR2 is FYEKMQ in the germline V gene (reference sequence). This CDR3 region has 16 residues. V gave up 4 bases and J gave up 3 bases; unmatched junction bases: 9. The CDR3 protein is CASSSARDRGLYEQYF. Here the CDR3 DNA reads TGTGCCAGCAGCTCCGCACGGGACAGGGGTCTCTACGAGCAGTACTTC.

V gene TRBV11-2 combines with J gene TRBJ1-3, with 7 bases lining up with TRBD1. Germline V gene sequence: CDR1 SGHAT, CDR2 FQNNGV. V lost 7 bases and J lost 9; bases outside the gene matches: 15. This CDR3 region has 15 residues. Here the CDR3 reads CASKDGTARYSTIYF. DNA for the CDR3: TGTGCCAGCAAAGATGGGACAGCCCGTTATAGCACCATATATTTT.

In DNA form, the CDR3 reads TGTGCCAGCAGTTTTCCAGGGATGAACACTGAAGCTTTCTTT. Translation: CASSFPGMNTEAFF. The V gene is TRBV28, the J gene TRBJ1-1, with a possible D match to TRBD1 (5 bases). Deletions cut 3 bases from V and 0 bases from J, with 8 bases between. Germline-derived CDR1 and CDR2 are MDHEN and SYDVKM. The length of the CDR3 is 14 residues.

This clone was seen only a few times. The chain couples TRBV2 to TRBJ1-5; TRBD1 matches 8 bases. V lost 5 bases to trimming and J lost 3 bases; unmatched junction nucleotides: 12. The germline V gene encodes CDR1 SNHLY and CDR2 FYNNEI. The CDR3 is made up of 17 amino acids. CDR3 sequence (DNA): TGTGCCAGCAGTTGGGGCCAGGGGGCCTCGGTCAATCAGCCCCAGCATTTT. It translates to CASSWGQGASVNQPQHF.

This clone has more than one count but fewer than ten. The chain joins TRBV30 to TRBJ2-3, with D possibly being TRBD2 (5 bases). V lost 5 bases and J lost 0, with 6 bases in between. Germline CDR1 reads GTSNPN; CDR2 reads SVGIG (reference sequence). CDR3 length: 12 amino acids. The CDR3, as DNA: TGTGCCTGGGAGGGAAGCACAGATACGCAGTATTTT. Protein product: CAWEGSTDTQYF.

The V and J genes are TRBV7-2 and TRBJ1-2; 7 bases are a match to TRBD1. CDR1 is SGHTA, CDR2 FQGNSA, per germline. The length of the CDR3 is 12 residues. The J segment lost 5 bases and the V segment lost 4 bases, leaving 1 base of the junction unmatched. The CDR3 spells CASSSRGYGYTF. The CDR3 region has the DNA TGTGCCAGCAGCTCCAGGGGGTATGGCTACACCTTC.

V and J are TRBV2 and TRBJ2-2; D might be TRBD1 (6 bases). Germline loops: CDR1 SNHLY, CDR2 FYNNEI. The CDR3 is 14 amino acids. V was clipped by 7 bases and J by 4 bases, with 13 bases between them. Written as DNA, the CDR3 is TGTGCCAGCAAGAACAGGGTGGGCACCGGGGAGCTGTTTTTT. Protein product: CASKNRVGTGELFF.

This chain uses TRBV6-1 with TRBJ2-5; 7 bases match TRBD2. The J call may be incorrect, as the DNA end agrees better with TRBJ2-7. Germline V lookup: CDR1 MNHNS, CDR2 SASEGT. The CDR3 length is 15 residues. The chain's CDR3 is CASSETGTTAYEQYF. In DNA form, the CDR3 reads TGTGCCAGCAGTGAAACCGGGACTACCGCCTACGAGCAGTACTTC.

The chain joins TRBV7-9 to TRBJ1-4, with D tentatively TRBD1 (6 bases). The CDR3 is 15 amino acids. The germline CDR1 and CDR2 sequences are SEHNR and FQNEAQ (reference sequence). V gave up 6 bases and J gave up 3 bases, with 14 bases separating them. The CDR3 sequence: CASSGGAESNEKLFF. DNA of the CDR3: TGTGCCAGCAGTGGGGGCGCGGAGTCTAATGAAAAACTGTTTTTT.

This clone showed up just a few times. This CDR3 is CASSLGYTGGTVTQYF. The CDR3 nucleotides are TGTGCCAGCAGCTTAGGATACACAGGGGGTACAGTGACCCAGTACTTC. The chain carries TRBV7-2 and TRBJ2-5, with 8 nucleotides matching TRBD1. CDR1 is SGHTA, CDR2 FQGNSA, per germline. The CDR3 contains 16 residues. Losses at the gene ends were 1 base for V and 7 bases for J; bases not matched to a gene: 11.